This T cell receptor (beta chain) came from a study of T-cell memory formation after mild COVID-19. Study-level results: Confirmation of SARS-CoV-2 specificity was lacking for second-wave clones peaking day 37. Pre-infection memory showed some responding clones, and this suggested that cross-reactive memory joined.

TCRdb processed the 5' RACE reads anew with MiXCR; each CDR3 protein has one entry. Altogether some 330,000 distinct CDR3 sequences are present, under 25% being singletons, with the ten largest covering approximately 12%. This clonotype was detected a few times. Its antigen is undetermined. Germline trimming cut 7 bases from V and 2 bases from J; bases unmatched to any gene: 6. The CDR3 totals 15 residues. The germline CDR1 and CDR2 sequences are MNHNS and SASEGT. The chain recombines TRBV6-1 with TRBJ1-5, with 9 bases identical to TRBD1. This TCR came from an adult woman who had mild COVID-19 (a few samples of this study predate the infection). Cell type and time point are not known. The sample taken for sequencing was PBMCs or a T cell subset sorted from them (not recorded which). The CDR3 here is CASTPDRGGNQPQHF. The CDR3 DNA sequence: TGTGCCAGCACCCCGGACAGGGGAGGCAATCAGCCCCAGCATTTT.